These 8 T cell receptor beta chains originate from one sample sequenced in a study of tumor and adjacent non-tumor tissue in lung cancer. The library came from three nested PCR rounds adapted from ARM-PCR protocols. TCRdb itself ran the multiplex PCR reads through MiXCR, one entry per CDR3 protein. The sample carries approximately 90,000 distinct CDR3 sequences, about 72% recorded once. This sample's RNA came from whole unsorted tissue. The sequencing input was lung tumor tissue. The receptors come from a man in his 60s with non-small cell lung cancer.

Concerning this clonotype itself: The conserved closing phenylalanine or tryptophan is absent in this CDR3, likely reflecting a read error. V is TRBV29-1 and J is TRBJ1-3; TRBD1 might be the D (6 bases). Between the trimmed V and J ends, which lost 5 bases and 2 bases, there was a span of 16 bases. The CDR3 runs 15 residues. CDR1 is SQVTM, CDR2 ANQGSEA, per germline. In nucleotides, the CDR3 is TGCAGCGTTCGAGAGGGACATCACACTGGAAACACCATATATCTT. Protein: CSVREGHHTGNTIYL.

The count of this clonotype is one. Mismatch with germline at one junction end may stem from a read error. The V call is TRBV5-1, the J call TRBJ2-7, with D possibly matching TRBD1 (5 bases). The CDR3 is made up of 14 amino acids. Germline CDR1 and CDR2: SGHRS and YFSETQ. The CDR3 DNA follows: TGCGCTAGCAGCTCCGAGACAGTGTTGAGCGAGCAGTACTTC. Translating it yields CASSSETVLSEQYF.

As for this clonotype: One end of the junction varies from germline; a read error may be responsible. The rearrangement joins TRBV25-1 to TRBJ2-3; D remains ambiguous. CDR1 and CDR2 (germline): MGHDK, SYGVNS. This CDR3 region has 13 residues. DNA for the CDR3: TGTGCCAGCAGTGAAGGCATGCTAGGTACGCAGTGTTTT. Translation gives CASSEGMLGTQCF. The full variable domain, completed using reference TRBV25-1 and TRBJ2-3, is EADIYQTPRYLVIGTGKKITLECSQTMGHDKMYWYQQDPGMELHLIHYSYGVNSTEKGDLSSESTVSRIRTEHFPLTLESARPSHTSQYLCASSEGMLGTQCFGPGTRLTVL.

The chain is built from TRBV10-3 and TRBJ2-7; 10 bases are shared with TRBD2. Judging by the DNA end, TRBJ2-1 fits better; the J call may be wrong. CDR3 size: 15 residues. In germline, CDR1 is ENHRY, CDR2 SYGVKD. DNA of the CDR3: TGTGCCATCAGTCCGGGACTAGCGTCACACAATGAGCAGTTCTTC. This translates into CAISPGLASHNEQFF.

Points on this clonotype: This may be a read error: a much more frequent sequence differs by one nucleotide. The chain has TRBV6-1 and TRBJ1-1; D might be TRBD1 (6 bases). Trimming removed 7 bases at V and 5 bases at J, with 17 bases between. The CDR3 sequence is 14 residues long. Germline assignment: CDR1 MNHNS and CDR2 SASEGT. Here the CDR3 reads CASTRQEGRTEAFF. CDR3 in DNA: TGTGCCAGCACCCGACAGGAGGGGAGGACTGAAGCTTTCTTT.

The sample holds one count of this clonotype. The chain carries TRBV6-1 and TRBJ2-1; a possible D gene is TRBD1 (6 bases). Trimming took 4 bases from V and 7 from J, leaving 14 bases between them. The CDR3 length is 14 residues. The V gene's germline CDR1 is MNHNS and CDR2 SASEGT. The CDR3 bases are TGTGCCAGCAGTGTTCGACAGGAGGTAAATGAGCAGTTCTTC. This encodes CASSVRQEVNEQFF.

Notes on this clonotype: This sequence may be a read error, since a much larger clone differs from it by one base. The J gene is TRBJ2-5, the V gene TRBV5-1, with TRBD2 matching 11 bases. Per germline, CDR1 SGHRS and CDR2 YFSETQ. The length of the CDR3 is 14 residues. With 9 bases clipped from V and 2 bases from J, the junction kept 6 bases outside the gene matches. The CDR3: CANKLAGVQETQYF. The CDR3 DNA sequence: TGCGCCAACAAACTAGCGGGGGTTCAAGAGACCCAGTACTTC.

Concerning this clonotype: A much larger clonotype is one base distant, so this may be a read error. The rearrangement joins TRBV5-1 to TRBJ2-5; 10 bases agree with TRBD2. Per germline, CDR1 SGHRS and CDR2 YFSETQ. The CDR3 has 15 amino acids. The CDR3 region is CASRLEGTSVETQYF. In nucleotides, the CDR3 is TGCGCCAGCAGATTGGAAGGGACTAGCGTAGAGACCCAGTACTTC.